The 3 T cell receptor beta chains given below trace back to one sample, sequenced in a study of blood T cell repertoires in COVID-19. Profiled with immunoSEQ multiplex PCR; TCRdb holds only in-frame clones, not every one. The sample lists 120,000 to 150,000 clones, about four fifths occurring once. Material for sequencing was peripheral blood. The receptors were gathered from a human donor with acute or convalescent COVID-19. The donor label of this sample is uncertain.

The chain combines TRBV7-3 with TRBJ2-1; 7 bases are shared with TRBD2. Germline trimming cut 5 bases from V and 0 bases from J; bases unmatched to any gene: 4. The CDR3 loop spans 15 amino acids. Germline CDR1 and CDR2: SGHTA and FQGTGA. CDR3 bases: TGTGCCAGCAGCCGCGGGGGTAGCTCCTACAATGAGCAGTTCTTC. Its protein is CASSRGGSSYNEQFF.

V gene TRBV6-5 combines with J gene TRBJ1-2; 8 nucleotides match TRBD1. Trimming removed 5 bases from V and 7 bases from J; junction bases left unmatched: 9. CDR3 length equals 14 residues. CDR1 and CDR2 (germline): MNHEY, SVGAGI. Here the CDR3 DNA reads TGTGCCAGCAGTCAGGGGGCACGGTGGAGTGGCTACACCTTC. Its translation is CASSQGARWSGYTF.

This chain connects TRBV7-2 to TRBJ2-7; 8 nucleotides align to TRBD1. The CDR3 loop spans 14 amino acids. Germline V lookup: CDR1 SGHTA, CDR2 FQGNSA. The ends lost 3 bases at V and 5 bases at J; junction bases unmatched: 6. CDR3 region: CASSFDRGTDEQYF. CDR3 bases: TGTGCCAGCAGCTTCGACAGGGGAACCGACGAGCAGTACTTC.